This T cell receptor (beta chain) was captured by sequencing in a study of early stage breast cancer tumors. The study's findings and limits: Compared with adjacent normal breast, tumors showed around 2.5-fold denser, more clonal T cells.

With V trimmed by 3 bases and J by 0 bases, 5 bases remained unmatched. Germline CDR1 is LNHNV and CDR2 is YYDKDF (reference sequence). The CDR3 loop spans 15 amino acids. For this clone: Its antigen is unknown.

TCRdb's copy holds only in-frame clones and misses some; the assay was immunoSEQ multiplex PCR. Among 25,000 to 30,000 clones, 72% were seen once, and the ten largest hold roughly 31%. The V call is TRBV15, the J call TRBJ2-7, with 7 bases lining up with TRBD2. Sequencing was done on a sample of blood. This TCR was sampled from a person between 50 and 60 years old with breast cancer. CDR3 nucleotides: TGTGCCACCAGCAGGGGGGAGGGACTCTCCTACGAGCAGTACTTC. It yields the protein CATSRGEGLSYEQYF.